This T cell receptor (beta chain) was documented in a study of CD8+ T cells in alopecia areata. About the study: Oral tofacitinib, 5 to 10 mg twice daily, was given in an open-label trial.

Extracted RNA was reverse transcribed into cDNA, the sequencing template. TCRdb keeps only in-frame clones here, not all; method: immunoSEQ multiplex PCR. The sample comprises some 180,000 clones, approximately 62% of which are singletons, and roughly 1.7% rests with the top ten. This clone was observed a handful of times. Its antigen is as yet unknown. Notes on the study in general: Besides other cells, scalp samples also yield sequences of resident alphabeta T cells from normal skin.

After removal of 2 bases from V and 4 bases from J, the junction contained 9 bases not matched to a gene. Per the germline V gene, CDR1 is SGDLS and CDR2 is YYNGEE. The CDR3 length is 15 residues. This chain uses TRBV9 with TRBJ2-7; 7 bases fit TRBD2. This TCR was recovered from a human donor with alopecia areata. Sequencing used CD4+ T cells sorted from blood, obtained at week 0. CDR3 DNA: TGTGCCAGCAGCGTCCAGGCGGGGGTTGGGTACGAGCAGTACTTC. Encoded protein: CASSVQAGVGYEQYF.